What follows is one TCR beta chain and its context. The antigen is not known. This sample was included in a study of CD8+ T cells in alopecia areata. Study-wide results and limits: Many of the expanded lesional clones endured in scalp and blood while on tofacitinib. Administration of tofacitinib significantly diminished scalp clonality and expanded CD8+ clones within the top 100.

The V gene's germline CDR1 is MNHNS and CDR2 SASEGT. There are 13 residues in the CDR3. V was pared by 8 bases and J by 8 bases, with 18 bases between. Stated treatment: oral pan-JAK inhibitor, 5-10 mg twice daily. It was from PBMCs that CD4+ and CD8+ T cells were sorted. cDNA reverse transcribed from extracted RNA served as the sequencing template. Measured with immunoSEQ multiplex PCR; TCRdb has only the in-frame clones, and not every one. The data hold 200,000 to 250,000 clones, with 64% observed a single time. The starting material was CD4+ T cells sorted from blood, obtained at week 4, from a patient treated with tofacitinib. The J gene is TRBJ1-2, the V gene TRBV6-1, with D possibly TRBD1 on 6 matching bases. The clonotype was recovered from a human donor with alopecia areata. CDR3 nucleotides: TGTGCCAGCGGGGGGGCAGGTTCTTTCGGCTACACCTTC. Its translation is CASGGAGSFGYTF.